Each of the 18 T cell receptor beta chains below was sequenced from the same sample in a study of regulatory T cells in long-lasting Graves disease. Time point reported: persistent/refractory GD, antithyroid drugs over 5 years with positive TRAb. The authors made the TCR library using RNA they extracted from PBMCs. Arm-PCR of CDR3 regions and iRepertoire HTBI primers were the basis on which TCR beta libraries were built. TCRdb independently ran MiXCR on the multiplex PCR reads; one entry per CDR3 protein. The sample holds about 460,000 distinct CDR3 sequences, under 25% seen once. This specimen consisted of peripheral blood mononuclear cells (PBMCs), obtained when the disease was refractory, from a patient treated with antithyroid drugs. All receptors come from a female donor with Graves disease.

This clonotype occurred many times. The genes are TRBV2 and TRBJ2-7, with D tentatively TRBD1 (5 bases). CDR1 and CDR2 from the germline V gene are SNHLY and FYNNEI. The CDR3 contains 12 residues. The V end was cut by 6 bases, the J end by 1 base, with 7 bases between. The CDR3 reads CASRYRSYEQYF. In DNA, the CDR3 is TGTGCCAGCAGGTACAGGTCCTACGAGCAGTACTTC. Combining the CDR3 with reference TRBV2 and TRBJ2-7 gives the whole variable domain EPEVTQTPSHQVTQMGQEVILRCVPISNHLYFYWYRQILGQKVEFLVSFYNNEISEKSEIFDDQFSVERPDGSNFTLKIRSTKLEDSAMYFCASRYRSYEQYFGPGTRLTVT.

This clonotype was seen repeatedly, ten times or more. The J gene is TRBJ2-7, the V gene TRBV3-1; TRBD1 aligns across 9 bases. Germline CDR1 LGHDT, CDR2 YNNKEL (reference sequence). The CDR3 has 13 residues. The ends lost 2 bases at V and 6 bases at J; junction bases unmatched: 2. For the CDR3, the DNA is TGTGCCAGCAGCCAAATGGGACAGGGCGAGCAGTACTTC. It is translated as CASSQMGQGEQYF.

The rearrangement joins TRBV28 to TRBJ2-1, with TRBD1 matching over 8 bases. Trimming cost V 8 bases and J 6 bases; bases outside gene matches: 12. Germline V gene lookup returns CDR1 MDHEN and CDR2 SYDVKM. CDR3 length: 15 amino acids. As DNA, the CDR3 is TGTGCCAGCCTATCCCCGGGACAGGCGACCAATGAGCAGTTCTTC. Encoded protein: CASLSPGQATNEQFF. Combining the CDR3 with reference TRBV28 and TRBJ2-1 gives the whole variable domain DVKVTQSSRYLVKRTGEKVFLECVQDMDHENMFWYRQDPGLGLRLIYFSYDVKMKEKGDIPEGYSVSREKKERFSLILESASTNQTSMYLCASLSPGQATNEQFFGPGTRLTVL.

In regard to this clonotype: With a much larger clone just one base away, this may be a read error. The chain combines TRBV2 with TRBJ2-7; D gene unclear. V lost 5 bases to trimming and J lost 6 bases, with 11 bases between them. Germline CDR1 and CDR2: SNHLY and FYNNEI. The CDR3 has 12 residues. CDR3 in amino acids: CASSSKFCEQYF. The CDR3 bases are TGTGCCAGCAGTTCTAAGTTCTGCGAGCAGTACTTC.

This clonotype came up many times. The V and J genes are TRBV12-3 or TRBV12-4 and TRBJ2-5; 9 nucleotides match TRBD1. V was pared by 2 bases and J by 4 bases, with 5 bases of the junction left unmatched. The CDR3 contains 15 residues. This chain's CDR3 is CASSLRTGGGETQYF. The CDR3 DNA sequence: TGTGCCAGCAGTTTAAGAACAGGGGGCGGAGAGACCCAGTACTTC.

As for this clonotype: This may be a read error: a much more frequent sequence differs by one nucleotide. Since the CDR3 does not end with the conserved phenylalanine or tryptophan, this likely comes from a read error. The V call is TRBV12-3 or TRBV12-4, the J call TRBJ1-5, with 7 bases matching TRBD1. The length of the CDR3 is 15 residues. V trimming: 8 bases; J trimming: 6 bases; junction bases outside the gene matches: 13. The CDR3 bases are TGTGCCAGCGAAGTTGGGGGGACAGCTCCTCAGCCCCAGCATTCT. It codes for CASEVGGTAPQPQHS.

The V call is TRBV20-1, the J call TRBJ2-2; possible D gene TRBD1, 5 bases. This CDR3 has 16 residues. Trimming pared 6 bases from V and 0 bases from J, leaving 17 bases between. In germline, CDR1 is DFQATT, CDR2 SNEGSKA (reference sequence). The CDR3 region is CSAPSAGHANTGELFF. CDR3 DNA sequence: TGCAGTGCGCCTTCCGCAGGACATGCGAACACCGGGGAGCTGTTTTTT.

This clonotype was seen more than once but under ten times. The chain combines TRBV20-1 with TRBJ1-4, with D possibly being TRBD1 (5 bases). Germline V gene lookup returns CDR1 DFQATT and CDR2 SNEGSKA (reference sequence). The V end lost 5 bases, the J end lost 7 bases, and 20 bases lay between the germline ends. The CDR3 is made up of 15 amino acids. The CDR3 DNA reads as TGCAGTGCTTCCCCTTGGCAGGGTATCTTTGAAAAACTGTTTTTT. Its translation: CSASPWQGIFEKLFF.

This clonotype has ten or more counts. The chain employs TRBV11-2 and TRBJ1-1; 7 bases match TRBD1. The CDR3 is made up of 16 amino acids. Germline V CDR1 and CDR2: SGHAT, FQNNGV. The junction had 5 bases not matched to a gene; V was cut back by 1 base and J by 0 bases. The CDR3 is CASSLGDRSLNTEAFF. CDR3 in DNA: TGTGCCAGCAGCTTAGGGGACAGATCTCTGAACACTGAAGCTTTCTTT.

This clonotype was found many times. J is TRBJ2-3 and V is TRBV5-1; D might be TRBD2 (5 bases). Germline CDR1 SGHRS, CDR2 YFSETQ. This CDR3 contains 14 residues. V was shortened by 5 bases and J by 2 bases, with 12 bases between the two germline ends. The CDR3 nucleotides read TGCGCCAGCAGTGTAGGACTGTCCACAGATACGCAGTATTTT. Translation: CASSVGLSTDTQYF.

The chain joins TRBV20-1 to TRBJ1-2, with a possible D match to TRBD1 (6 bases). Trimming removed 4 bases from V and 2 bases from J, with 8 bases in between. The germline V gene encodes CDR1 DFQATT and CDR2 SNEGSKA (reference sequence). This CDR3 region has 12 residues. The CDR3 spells CSATQGNYGYTF. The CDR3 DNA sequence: TGCAGTGCTACTCAGGGGAACTATGGCTACACCTTC.

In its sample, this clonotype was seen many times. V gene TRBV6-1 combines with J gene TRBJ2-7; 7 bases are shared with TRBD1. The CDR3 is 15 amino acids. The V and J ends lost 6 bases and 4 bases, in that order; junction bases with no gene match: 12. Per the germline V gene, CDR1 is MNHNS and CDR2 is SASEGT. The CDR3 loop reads CASRRPRDSHYEQYF. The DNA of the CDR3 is TGTGCCAGCAGGCGACCCCGGGACAGCCATTACGAGCAGTACTTC.

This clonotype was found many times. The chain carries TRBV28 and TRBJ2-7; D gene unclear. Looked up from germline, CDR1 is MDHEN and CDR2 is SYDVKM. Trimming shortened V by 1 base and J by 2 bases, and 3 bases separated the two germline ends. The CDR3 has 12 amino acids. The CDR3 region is CASSLFTYEQYF. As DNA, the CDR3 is TGTGCCAGCAGTTTATTCACCTACGAGCAGTACTTC.

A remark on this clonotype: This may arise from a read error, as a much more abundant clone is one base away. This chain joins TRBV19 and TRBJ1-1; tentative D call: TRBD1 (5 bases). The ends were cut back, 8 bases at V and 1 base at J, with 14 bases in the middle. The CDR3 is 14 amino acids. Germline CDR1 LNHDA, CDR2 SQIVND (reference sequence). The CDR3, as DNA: TGTGCCAGTCGCCCCGAAAGGGGGAACACTGAAGCTTTCTTT. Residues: CASRPERGNTEAFF.

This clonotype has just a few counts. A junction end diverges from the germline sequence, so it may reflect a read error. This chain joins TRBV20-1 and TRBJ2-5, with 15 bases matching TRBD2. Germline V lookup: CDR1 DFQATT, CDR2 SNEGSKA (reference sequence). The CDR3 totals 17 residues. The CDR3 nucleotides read TGCAGTGCTGGGGGACTAGCGGGGGGTCCGAGGGAAGAGACCCGGTACTTC. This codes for CSAGGLAGGPREETRYF.

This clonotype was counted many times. The CDR3 region is CASSARTEAFF. DNA for the CDR3: TGTGCCAGCAGTGCCCGGACTGAAGCTTTCTTT. This chain links TRBV12-3 or TRBV12-4 with TRBJ1-1, with D hard to call. The V gene lost 5 bases and the J gene lost 5 bases, with 6 bases spanning the gap. This CDR3 contains 11 residues.

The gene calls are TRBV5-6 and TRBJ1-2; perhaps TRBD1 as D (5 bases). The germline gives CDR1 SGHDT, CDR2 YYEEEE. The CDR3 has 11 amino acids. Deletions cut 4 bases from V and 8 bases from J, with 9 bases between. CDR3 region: CASSQGMGYTF. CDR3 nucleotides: TGTGCCAGCAGCCAGGGAATGGGCTACACCTTC.

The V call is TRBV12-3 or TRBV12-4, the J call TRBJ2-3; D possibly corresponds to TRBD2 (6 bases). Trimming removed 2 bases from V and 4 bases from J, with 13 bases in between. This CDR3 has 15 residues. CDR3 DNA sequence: TGTGCCAGCAGTTTAAAAAGGGGACTCCCAGATACGCAGTATTTT. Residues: CASSLKRGLPDTQYF.